Listed here are 32 T cell receptor beta chains from one sample, sequenced in a study of monozygotic twins with inflammatory bowel disease. TCRdb re-called the 5' RACE reads, yielding one record per CDR3 amino acid sequence without DNA. Recorded here are approximately 160,000 distinct CDR3 sequences; the top ten clones represent roughly 7%. Sequencing was performed on blood. These receptors were taken from a human donor with ulcerative colitis or Crohn's disease, or a healthy co-twin of an affected twin (not recorded which).

The chain recombines TRBV7-2 with TRBJ2-3. The CDR3 length is 12 residues. Germline values: CDR1 SGHTA, CDR2 FQGNSA. CDR3 region: CASSYEGDTQYF.

The J gene is TRBJ1-2, the V gene TRBV2; checking the TCRdb D call of TRBD1 is not possible without DNA. The length of the CDR3 is 15 residues. Germline V gives CDR1 SNHLY, CDR2 FYNNEI. The CDR3 loop is CASSESGQESYGYTF. Variable domain in full (rest from reference TRBV2 and TRBJ1-2): EPEVTQTPSHQVTQMGQEVILRCVPISNHLYFYWYRQILGQKVEFLVSFYNNEISEKSEIFDDQFSVERPDGSNFTLKIRSTKLEDSAMYFCASSESGQESYGYTFGSGTRLTVV.

The rearrangement links TRBV5-6 to TRBJ2-2; TCRdb's D gene call, TRBD1, goes unchecked for lack of DNA. In germline, CDR1 is SGHDT, CDR2 YYEEEE. This CDR3 spans 16 amino acids. The CDR3 is CASSPLRQGAVGELFF.

This chain uses TRBV27 with TRBJ1-3; as DNA is missing, the TRBD1 call by TCRdb cannot be tested. The CDR3 extends over 14 amino acids. CDR1 and CDR2 from the germline V gene are MNHEY and SMNVEV (reference sequence). The CDR3 is CASRGGSSGNTIYF.

The CDR3 loop reads CASSSRTGPDTQYF. The genes are TRBV5-1 and TRBJ2-3; TCRdb lists TRBD1, though no DNA is available to test this call. CDR1 is SGHRS and CDR2 is YFSETQ in the germline V gene. This CDR3 is built from 14 residues.

The CDR3 loop is CAISESAQGVQETQYF. The chain joins TRBV10-3 to TRBJ2-5; the D gene TCRdb calls, TRBD1, cannot be checked with no DNA. The germline gives CDR1 ENHRY, CDR2 SYGVKD. This CDR3 spans 16 amino acids.

The genes are TRBV23-1 and TRBJ1-5. TRBV23-1 qualifies as an ORF whose function is uncertain. The CDR3 sequence is 13 residues long. The CDR3 region is CASSQSRGQPQHF.

The rearrangement links TRBV30 to TRBJ2-1; TCRdb outputs TRBD2, but without DNA this stays unchecked. The CDR3 length is 14 residues. CDR1 is GTSNPN and CDR2 is SVGIG in the germline V gene (reference sequence). The CDR3 protein is CAWSLRGVYNEQFF.

The chain uses TRBV7-9 and TRBJ2-7; TCRdb selects TRBD1, and the lack of DNA leaves this call unchecked. CDR1 and CDR2 (germline): SEHNR, FQNEAQ (reference sequence). The CDR3 is made up of 14 amino acids. CDR3 sequence: CASSLDRGLDEQYF.

V is TRBV10-3 and J is TRBJ1-2; TCRdb picks TRBD1, but there is no DNA to check that call. The CDR3 spans 15 residues. Germline lookup yields CDR1 ENHRY and CDR2 SYGVKD. The CDR3 is CAISTPNGGDYGYTF.

The chain links TRBV11-2 to TRBJ2-3. In germline, CDR1 is SGHAT, CDR2 FQNNGV. The CDR3 has 15 residues. The CDR3: CASSLVATSTDTQYF.

This chain connects TRBV7-9 to TRBJ2-3; TCRdb returns TRBD2, unconfirmable since there is no DNA. CDR3 size: 15 residues. Germline values: CDR1 SEHNR, CDR2 FQNEAQ (reference sequence). CDR3 sequence reads: CASSLLGQEADTQYF.

V usage is TRBV5-1 and J usage is TRBJ1-4; the D gene TCRdb calls, TRBD1, cannot be checked with no DNA. The CDR3 is 16 residues long. The germline V gene encodes CDR1 SGHRS and CDR2 YFSETQ. The CDR3 reads CASSRTGQATNEKLFF.

The V call is TRBV29-1, the J call TRBJ2-5; the D call from TCRdb, TRBD1, cannot be confirmed without DNA. Germline V gene sequence: CDR1 SQVTM, CDR2 ANQGSEA. This CDR3 has 12 residues. CDR3 region: CSLRGNQETQYF.

The J gene is TRBJ1-1, the V gene TRBV20-1. CDR1 and CDR2 (germline): DFQATT, SNEGSKA (reference sequence). This CDR3 has 13 amino acids. The CDR3 loop is CSASRRPNTEAFF.

V gene TRBV20-1 combines with J gene TRBJ2-5; TCRdb indicates TRBD1, and absent DNA this call remains unverified. CDR1 and CDR2 from the germline V gene are DFQATT and SNEGSKA (reference sequence). CDR3 length: 13 residues. CDR3 region: CSASREGSGTQYF.

J is TRBJ2-3 and V is TRBV29-1; checking the TCRdb D call of TRBD2 is not possible without DNA. Germline loops: CDR1 SQVTM, CDR2 ANQGSEA. The CDR3 is made up of 14 amino acids. This chain's CDR3 is CSFQGLAVTDTQYF.

This chain uses TRBV14 with TRBJ1-4. CDR1 SGHDN and CDR2 FVKESK come from the germline V gene. CDR3 length: 12 residues. The CDR3 loop is CASSRRGEKLFF.

The rearrangement links TRBV6-1 to TRBJ1-6; TCRdb's D gene call, TRBD1, goes unchecked for lack of DNA. From germline, CDR1 is MNHNS and CDR2 SASEGT. The CDR3 has 14 amino acids. CDR3 amino acids: CASRPAEVGAPLHF.

The chain is built from TRBV4-3 and TRBJ1-5. There are 15 residues in the CDR3. From germline, CDR1 is LGHNA and CDR2 YSLEER. The CDR3 sequence is CASSQDLRGNQPQHF.

The V and J genes are TRBV28 and TRBJ2-6; TCRdb selects TRBD1, and the lack of DNA leaves this call unchecked. CDR3 length: 15 residues. Germline V lookup: CDR1 MDHEN, CDR2 SYDVKM. The CDR3 loop reads CASSTGTPGANVLTF.

The V and J genes are TRBV7-2 and TRBJ2-3; checking the TCRdb D call of TRBD2 is not possible without DNA. This CDR3 comprises 13 residues. Germline V lookup: CDR1 SGHTA, CDR2 FQGNSA. CDR3 region: CASSVQSGDTQYF.

The genes are TRBV12-3 or TRBV12-4 and TRBJ1-3. The CDR3 contains 11 residues. The CDR3 here is CASSLLNTIYF.

The chain couples TRBV12-3 or TRBV12-4 to TRBJ1-2; TCRdb indicates TRBD1, and absent DNA this call remains unverified. There are 14 residues in the CDR3. The chain's CDR3 is CASSLAGSGRGYTF.

The chain joins TRBV5-1 to TRBJ1-1; lacking DNA, the TRBD1 call made by TCRdb goes unchecked. The CDR3 length is 15 residues. The germline CDR1 and CDR2 sequences are SGHRS and YFSETQ. CDR3 amino acids: CASSFITGSGTEAFF.

This chain uses TRBV28 with TRBJ1-5; TCRdb returns TRBD1, unconfirmable since there is no DNA. CDR1 is MDHEN and CDR2 is SYDVKM in the germline V gene. This CDR3 region has 14 residues. The CDR3 loop is CANSLTGNNQPQHF.

The J gene is TRBJ1-2, the V gene TRBV6-1. The CDR3 is 14 residues long. Germline lookup yields CDR1 MNHNS and CDR2 SASEGT. The CDR3 loop is CASSEAPDLYGYTF.

The gene calls are TRBV3-1 and TRBJ2-7; the TCRdb D gene call, TRBD1, has no DNA to confirm it. CDR1 and CDR2 (germline): LGHDT, YNNKEL (reference sequence). The CDR3 runs to 14 residues. CDR3 protein: CASSPDRGYYEQYF.

This chain joins TRBV12-3 or TRBV12-4 and TRBJ1-5; the TCRdb call, TRBD1, lacks DNA for checking. The CDR3 contains 13 residues. This CDR3 is CASSRQGFQPQHF.

The chain combines TRBV7-7 with TRBJ2-1; as DNA is missing, the TRBD2 call by TCRdb cannot be tested. CDR3 size: 16 residues. Germline lookup yields CDR1 SSHAT and CDR2 FNYEAQ (reference sequence). The CDR3 reads CASSPRTSGRGDEQFF.

V and J are TRBV12-3 or TRBV12-4 and TRBJ1-5; TCRdb returns TRBD1, unconfirmable since there is no DNA. The CDR3 totals 13 residues. The CDR3 sequence: CASSPRPGQPQHF.

The V and J genes are TRBV7-6 and TRBJ2-5. The CDR3 consists of 13 residues. Germline CDR1 is SGHVS and CDR2 is FNYEAQ. CDR3 protein: CASSSDSQETQYF.